The sequence of this TCR beta chain was determined in a study of memory B cells and T cells in multiple sclerosis listed by TCRdb under 2018. Some background on the complete study: TCR beta repertoires of autoproliferating peripheral T cells were compared with the TCR beta repertoires of brain lesion-infiltrating T cells in multiple sclerosis patients. TCR sequencing involved a couple of multiple sclerosis patients from whom brain lesions at autopsy or brain-infiltrating cells from biopsy were available.

Via the germline V gene, CDR1 is SNHLY and CDR2 FYNNEI. The V end gives up 6 bases and the J end 0 bases, leaving 12 bases in the junction not matched to a gene. Spanning cysteine to phenylalanine, the CDR3 consists of 18 amino acids. Just the 54-base CDR3 DNA is kept, in frame starting at base 1. On the study overall, not on this receptor specifically: Because clone-set sizes varied across compartments, the counts of shared clonotypes were affected, making normalization necessary.

After CFSE-labeled PBMCs were cultured without a stimulus, the autoproliferating (CFSEdim) and non-proliferating (CFSEhi) T cell fractions were sequenced separately. A total of roughly 5x10^7 CFSE-labeled PBMCs were cultured for 7 days without stimulus, and replicate wells were then pooled. PBMCs were labeled with about 0.54 uM CFSE and cultured without exogenous stimuli in serum-free AIM-V medium. PBMCs were isolated by Ficoll density gradient centrifugation and cryopreserved before use. Using a FACSAria III, live 7-AAD-negative cells were sorted, then washed with PBS and stored frozen at -80 degrees C as dry pellets. As regards this clone: The antigen it recognizes is unknown. No base quality information exists; no much larger clone differs at one position.

Genomic DNA was extracted, and the immunoSEQ Platform was used to amplify TCRbeta CDR3 regions from that DNA. Multiplex PCR, high-throughput sequencing and a vendor bioinformatics pipeline were brought together in the immunoSEQ assay. The study's own analysis went as follows. Non-productive sequences and CDR3s under 4 amino acids long were removed, and the clonotype frequencies in each sample were recalculated. In immunoSEQ Analyzer 2.0, shared clonotypes were identified as identical CDR3 amino acid, V gene and J gene sequences. To normalize repertoire overlap, the number of shared clonotypes was divided by the product of the two clone-set sizes and multiplied by 1000 to give arbitrary units. The table was pulled from immuneACCESS by TCRdb, which kept in-frame rearrangements only. Such tables lose some clones; where checked, under half of the loss comes from unresolved V genes, and the rest has no known cause. V, J and clone size are taken as reported in that table, and D and trimming were inferred from the DNA itself. Here the sample has 35,000 to 55,000 clones; roughly 82% occur a single time. Of the sample, 0.9% to 1.3% is held by the ten largest clones.

The source is a human donor with multiple sclerosis. The sequence is built from TRBV2 and TRBJ2-1, with 9 bases matching TRBD1. Sequenced input: PBMCs from blood kept in culture. The nucleotide sequence reads TGTGCCAGCAGGATCGGACAGGGGCCACTAAGCTCCTACAATGAGCAGTTCTTC. Its product reads: CASRIGQGPLSSYNEQFF.